This T cell receptor (beta chain) is from a study of vaccination effects on CD4 cells after COVID-19. Sequencing in the ViraFEST assay came after antigen-specific CD4+ T cells had been expanded with viral peptide pools, which were used to stimulate PBMC. It was after roughly ten days of culture that CD4+ T cells were isolated. Documented for the person is a PCR-confirmed SARS-CoV-2 infection occurring between March and December 2020. All participants had two doses of either the BNT162b2 or mRNA-1273 vaccine. It was with roughly 10 IU/ml IL-2 and about 10 ug/ml peptides that around 1.8 million PBMC per well were cultured. Assay used: immunoSEQ multiplex PCR; TCRdb lists only in-frame clones, some missing. The sample contains about 15,000 clones, 74% of which appear only once. Worth noting for this clone: Its antigen is not known.

This clonotype was sampled from a human donor who had a prior SARS-CoV-2 infection. Specimen: CD4+ T cells from PBMCs cultured with SARS-CoV-2 spike peptides, collected after COVID-19 vaccination.

CDR3 residues: CASSKQGLAGHYEQYF. For the CDR3, the DNA is TGTGCCAGCAGCAAGCAGGGACTAGCGGGCCACTACGAGCAGTACTTC. This chain joins TRBV21-1 and TRBJ2-7; the table assigns TRBD2, which was not confirmed against the DNA. TRBV21-1 is listed as a pseudogene. This CDR3 region has 16 residues.